Below, 22 T cell receptor beta chains from the same sample are listed, as sequenced in a study of T cell responses to AZD1222 COVID-19 vaccine. Sequencing was performed with immunoSEQ multiplex PCR; in TCRdb, only in-frame clones are kept and a portion is missing. The repertoire holds about 62,000 clones, with 70% to 90% as singletons. The sequencing used peripheral blood, collected on day 0 of AZD1222 vaccination. The source of these receptors is an adult in good health.

J is TRBJ2-7 and V is TRBV19, with a tentative D call TRBD2 (6 bases). The CDR3 sequence is 13 residues long. The germline V gene encodes CDR1 LNHDA and CDR2 SQIVND (reference sequence). The V end lost 3 bases, the J end lost 6 bases, and 12 bases lay between the germline ends. In nucleotides, the CDR3 is TGTGCCAGTAGTATTCAGGGAGGTGGCGAGCAGTACTTC. Translated, it gives CASSIQGGGEQYF. Full variable domain (remainder filled in from reference TRBV19 and TRBJ2-7): DGGITQSPKYLFRKEGQNVTLSCEQNLNHDAMYWYRQDPGQGLRLIYYSQIVNDFQKGDIAEGYSVSREKKESFPLTVTSAQKNPTAFYLCASSIQGGGEQYFGPGTRLTVT.

This clone counts as medium-sized. V usage is TRBV5-5 and J usage is TRBJ2-7; TRBD2 matches 11 bases. CDR3 size: 17 residues. The germline CDR1 and CDR2 sequences are SGHKS and YYEKEE (reference sequence). Trimming removed 2 bases from V and 1 base from J; junction bases left unmatched: 8. In nucleotides, the CDR3 is TGTGCCAGCAGCTTAGAGGGATCTAGCGGGGGGTCCTACGAGCAGTACTTC. It yields the protein CASSLEGSSGGSYEQYF. Full variable domain (missing parts from reference TRBV5-5 and TRBJ2-7): DAGVTQSPTHLIKTRGQQVTLRCSPISGHKSVSWYQQVLGQGPQFIFQYYEKEERGRGNFPDRFSARQFPNYSSELNVNALLLGDSALYLCASSLEGSSGGSYEQYFGPGTRLTVT.

The V call is TRBV5-6, the J call TRBJ1-1; TRBD1 agrees at 8 bases. The germline CDR1 and CDR2 sequences are SGHDT and YYEEEE. V was pared by 4 bases and J by 10 bases, with 6 bases of the junction left unmatched. The CDR3 covers 12 residues. CDR3 sequence reads: CASSGAGQVAFF. The CDR3 nucleotides read TGTGCCAGCAGCGGGGCGGGACAGGTAGCTTTCTTT.

The sample holds a few counts of this clone. V is TRBV18 and J is TRBJ2-5; TRBD1 matches at 8 bases. Germline CDR1 and CDR2: KGHSH and LQKENI. V trimming: 1 base; J trimming: 4 bases; junction bases outside the gene matches: 5. This CDR3 is built from 15 residues. CDR3 region: CASSPRGQGGETQYF. CDR3 in DNA: TGTGCCAGCTCACCACGCGGACAGGGTGGAGAGACCCAGTACTTC. Full variable domain (rest looked up from reference TRBV18 and TRBJ2-5): NAGVMQNPRHLVRRRGQEARLRCSPMKGHSHVYWYRQLPEEGLKFMVYLQKENIIDESGMPKERFSAEFPKEGPSILRIQQVVRGDSAAYFCASSPRGQGGETQYFGPGTRLLVL.

Only one count was recorded for this clone. The genes are TRBV6-5 and TRBJ2-7; D may correspond to TRBD1 or TRBD2 (5 bases each). The germline CDR1 and CDR2 sequences are MNHEY and SVGAGI. With 8 bases removed from V and 5 bases from J, the gap between germline ends came to 16 bases. The length of the CDR3 is 13 residues. CDR3 region: CASLRDGPHEQYF. In DNA, the CDR3 is TGTGCCAGCCTCAGGGACGGCCCTCACGAGCAGTACTTC.

This clone was found a few times. The rearrangement links TRBV27 to TRBJ2-3; possibly TRBD1 or TRBD2 for D (5 bases each). The CDR3 runs to 14 residues. V lost 6 bases and J lost 1, with 11 bases in between. Germline V gives CDR1 MNHEY, CDR2 SMNVEV (reference sequence). CDR3 loop: CASRGVWGTDTQYF. In DNA, the CDR3 is TGTGCCAGCAGGGGGGTCTGGGGCACAGATACGCAGTATTTT.

V gene TRBV15 combines with J gene TRBJ2-2; D possibly matches TRBD1 or TRBD2 (6 bases each). CDR1 and CDR2 from the germline V gene are LNHNV and YYDKDF (reference sequence). Trimming took 1 base from V and 5 from J, leaving 14 bases between them. The CDR3 is 16 amino acids. The CDR3 reads CATSRARGQGTGELFF. The CDR3, as DNA: TGTGCCACCAGCAGAGCCCGGGGGCAGGGGACCGGGGAGCTGTTTTTT.

The chain combines TRBV6-5 with TRBJ1-6; D uncertain. The CDR3 is made up of 12 amino acids. The germline gives CDR1 MNHEY, CDR2 SVGAGI. The V and J ends lost 6 bases and 3 bases respectively, with 3 bases between them. The CDR3 reads CASSDYNSPLHF. The CDR3 coding sequence is TGTGCCAGCAGCGACTATAATTCACCCCTCCACTTT.

V and J are TRBV7-8 and TRBJ1-6, with a tentative D call TRBD1 (5 bases). This CDR3 is built from 16 residues. The V gene lost 2 bases and the J gene lost 6 bases, with 14 bases spanning the gap. In germline, CDR1 is SGHVS, CDR2 FQNEAQ. DNA of the CDR3: TGTGCCAGCAGCTTACGGTCAGGGAGGGGTAATTCACCCCTCCACTTT. It translates to CASSLRSGRGNSPLHF.

The chain couples TRBV7-9 to TRBJ2-5; 10 bases map to TRBD2. Germline V gene lookup returns CDR1 SEHNR and CDR2 FQNEAQ (reference sequence). This CDR3 is 15 amino acids long. J gave up 5 bases and V 5 bases, and 8 bases lay outside the gene matches. CDR3 sequence reads: CASSQAGGSVETQYF. Written as DNA, the CDR3 is TGTGCCAGCAGCCAAGCGGGGGGGTCGGTTGAGACCCAGTACTTC.

The rearrangement links TRBV29-1 to TRBJ2-1; D perhaps matches TRBD1 (6 bases). V was trimmed by 3 bases and J by 6 bases, leaving 15 bases between them. Germline V CDR1 and CDR2: SQVTM, ANQGSEA. CDR3 length equals 14 residues. Here the CDR3 DNA reads TGCAGCGTTGAGAGTACAGGGAAATTCAATGAGCAGTTCTTC. Translation: CSVESTGKFNEQFF.

The chain uses TRBV11-2 and TRBJ1-2; D is perhaps TRBD1 (5 bases). The CDR3 is 15 residues long. Germline V CDR1 and CDR2: SGHAT, FQNNGV. The V gene lost 4 bases and the J gene lost 4 bases, with 16 bases spanning the gap. The CDR3 DNA follows: TGTGCCAGCAGCTCCCCCTCAGGGAGATTCTATGGCTACACCTTC. Translation gives CASSSPSGRFYGYTF.

CDR3 coding DNA: TGTGCCAGCAGCCCAACAGGGGCGGGGGAGACCCAGTACTTC. It codes for CASSPTGAGETQYF. The genes are TRBV9 and TRBJ2-5; D perhaps matches TRBD1 (7 bases). This CDR3 spans 14 amino acids. V lost 4 bases and J 5 bases, leaving 15 bases between the germline ends. Germline lookup yields CDR1 SGDLS and CDR2 YYNGEE.

The chain joins TRBV3-1 (or the pseudogene TRBV3-2) to TRBJ2-4; D is uncertain. V was shortened by 4 bases and J by 6 bases, with 7 bases between the two germline ends. Germline V gene lookup returns CDR1 LGHDT and CDR2 YNNKEL (reference sequence). The CDR3 covers 12 residues. The CDR3 DNA reads TGTGCCAGCAGCCCTTGGGGAAACATTCAGTACTTC. Translating gives CASSPWGNIQYF.

The chain couples TRBV2 to TRBJ2-5; D possibly corresponds to TRBD2 (6 bases). CDR1 and CDR2 (germline): SNHLY, FYNNEI. The CDR3 is 14 residues long. V shed 6 bases and J shed 7 bases, with 18 bases lying between them. Written as DNA, the CDR3 is TGTGCCAGCAGGGCGGAGGGCACCTCGAGGACCCAGTACTTC. Translation: CASRAEGTSRTQYF.

In its sample, this clone was seen a few times. For the CDR3, the DNA is TGTGCCAGCAGCTTAGGCTCAGGGCTCTATGGCTACACCTTC. Residues: CASSLGSGLYGYTF. The chain is built from TRBV7-9 and TRBJ1-2; D is perhaps TRBD1 (5 bases). This CDR3 region has 14 residues. Trimming cost V 1 base and J 4 bases, with 10 bases left between them. The germline V gene encodes CDR1 SEHNR and CDR2 FQNEAQ (reference sequence).

The rearrangement joins TRBV19 to TRBJ1-4; 7 bases fit TRBD1. V shed 5 bases and J 4 bases; nucleotides not matched to a gene: 7. This CDR3 has 15 residues. CDR1 and CDR2 (germline): LNHDA, SQIVND (reference sequence). The CDR3 bases are TGTGCCAGTAGTCCGCGGACAGGCTTTAATGAAAAACTGTTTTTT. Protein sequence: CASSPRTGFNEKLFF.

The gene calls are TRBV9 and TRBJ1-2, with TRBD1 matching over 7 bases. Losses at the gene ends were 4 bases for V and 2 bases for J; bases not matched to a gene: 11. The CDR3 covers 16 residues. Germline V gene lookup returns CDR1 SGDLS and CDR2 YYNGEE. CDR3 nucleotide sequence: TGTGCCAGCAGCTCCCGGACAGGTCCCCTAAACTATGGCTACACCTTC. Protein: CASSSRTGPLNYGYTF.

This chain uses TRBV19 with TRBJ1-5, with TRBD1 as a possible D gene (5 bases). Germline CDR1 is LNHDA and CDR2 is SQIVND (reference sequence). There are 15 residues in the CDR3. With 3 bases removed from V and 6 bases from J, the gap between germline ends came to 15 bases. DNA of the CDR3: TGTGCCAGTAGTATCCCCCAGATGAGGGGTCAGCCCCAGCATTTT. It codes for CASSIPQMRGQPQHF.

This clone was counted a few times. V gene TRBV18 combines with J gene TRBJ2-7, with 9 nucleotides matching TRBD1. V lost 6 bases to trimming and J lost 0 bases; unmatched junction nucleotides: 6. The CDR3 totals 15 residues. In germline, CDR1 is KGHSH, CDR2 LQKENI. CDR3 in DNA: TGTGCCAGCTCGAACCGGGACAGGGCCTCCTACGAGCAGTACTTC. It specifies CASSNRDRASYEQYF.

The J gene is TRBJ2-2, the V gene TRBV5-1; 7 bases fit TRBD2. The CDR3 loop spans 15 amino acids. Germline V lookup: CDR1 SGHRS, CDR2 YFSETQ. The V segment lost 7 bases and the J segment 0 bases; nucleotides outside the gene matches: 6. The CDR3 DNA reads as TGCGCCAGCGGCCCCGGGGGGACGAACACCGGGGAGCTGTTTTTT. Protein product: CASGPGGTNTGELFF.

The J gene is TRBJ2-1, the V gene TRBV18; D call uncertain. The V gene lost 2 bases and the J gene lost 6 bases, with 11 bases spanning the gap. CDR1 and CDR2 from the germline V gene are KGHSH and LQKENI. CDR3 length: 14 amino acids. The CDR3 is CASSPFGRSNEQFF. As DNA, the CDR3 is TGTGCCAGCTCACCATTTGGAAGATCCAATGAGCAGTTCTTC.